This T cell receptor beta chain was profiled in a study of T cells in Graves' hyperthyroidism and ophthalmopathy. About the study: Before any treatment, at initial diagnosis, peripheral blood was collected.

The investigators amplified TCR beta CDR3 regions from RNA transcripts. A set of HTBI primers served as the primers for a first-round RT-PCR of the TCR CDR3. TCRdb reprocessed the multiplex PCR reads with MiXCR, giving one entry per CDR3 protein. The profile shows hundreds of thousands of distinct CDR3 sequences, roughly 15% of them singletons. This clonotype was detected many times. The source is a woman in her forties with Graves' ophthalmopathy. Material: blood.

Here the CDR3 DNA reads TGTGCCAGCACCAGAACCGGGACAGGGAGCACTGAAGCTTTCTTT. Its translation is CASTRTGTGSTEAFF. This chain connects TRBV2 to TRBJ1-1; TRBD1 matches at 9 bases. CDR3 length: 15 residues. V was clipped by 7 bases and J by 4 bases; unmatched bases: 10. Per the germline V gene, CDR1 is SNHLY and CDR2 is FYNNEI.